This T cell receptor (beta chain) was recovered during a study of CD8 T cells in Susac syndrome. Reverse transcription used roughly 0.45 to 1 ug RNA and random hexamers. MiXCR was run by TCRdb on the immunoSEQ multiplex PCR reads, yielding one entry per CDR3 protein. The sample includes around 150,000 distinct CDR3 sequences, approximately 95% of them seen just once. The germline V gene has CDR1 SGDLS and CDR2 YYNGEE. The CDR3 has 13 amino acids. Trimming stripped 5 bases from V and 5 bases from J, with 13 bases between. The chain links TRBV9 to TRBJ1-1; D is unclear. This receptor was obtained from a human donor with Susac syndrome. The specimen sequenced was CD8+ T cells from PBMCs. CDR3 sequence (DNA): TGTGCCAGCAGTACCAAGAGGGAAACTGAAGCTTTCTTT. Protein sequence: CASSTKRETEAFF.